Below are 2 T cell receptor beta chains sequenced from a single sample in a study of T cell changes during pregnancy in multiple sclerosis. Assay: immunoSEQ multiplex PCR; the TCRdb copy retains only in-frame clones and omits some. The sample comprises around 86,000 clones, over 85% of which are singletons, and roughly 1% rests with the top ten. The starting material was peripheral blood, obtained in the first trimester of pregnancy. The source of these receptors is a female donor with multiple sclerosis, enrolled in a pregnancy study.

J is TRBJ1-5 and V is TRBV30; D not certain. Trimming stripped 2 bases from V and 6 bases from J, with 11 bases between. Germline assignment: CDR1 GTSNPN and CDR2 SVGIG (reference sequence). This CDR3 comprises 13 residues. The CDR3 bases are TGTGCCTGGAGTACGGGGATAGGTCAGCCCCAGCATTTT. It codes for CAWSTGIGQPQHF.

The chain couples TRBV5-1 to TRBJ1-6; no clear D gene. Trimming took 1 base from V and 5 from J, leaving 13 bases between them. Germline values: CDR1 SGHRS, CDR2 YFSETQ. The length of the CDR3 is 16 residues. The CDR3 DNA follows: TGCGCCAGCAGCTTGTCTGTGGGGAGAAATAATTCACCCCTCCACTTT. Translated: CASSLSVGRNNSPLHF. The whole variable domain, filled in from reference TRBV5-1 and TRBJ1-6, reads KAGVTQTPRYLIKTRGQQVTLSCSPISGHRSVSWYQQTPGQGLQFLFEYFSETQRNKGNFPGRFSGRQFSNSRSEMNVSTLELGDSALYLCASSLSVGRNNSPLHFGNGTRLTVT.